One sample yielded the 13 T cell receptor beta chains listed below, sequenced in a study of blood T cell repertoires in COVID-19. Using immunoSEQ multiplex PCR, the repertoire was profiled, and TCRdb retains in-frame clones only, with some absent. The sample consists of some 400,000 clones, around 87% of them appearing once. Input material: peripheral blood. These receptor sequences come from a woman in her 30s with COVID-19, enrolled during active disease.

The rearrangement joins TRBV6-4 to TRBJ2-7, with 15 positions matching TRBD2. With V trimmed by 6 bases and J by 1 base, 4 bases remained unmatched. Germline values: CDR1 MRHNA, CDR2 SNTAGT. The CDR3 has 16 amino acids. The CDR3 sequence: CASRAGTSGRSYEQYF. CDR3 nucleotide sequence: TGTGCCAGCAGGGCCGGGACTAGCGGGAGGTCCTACGAGCAGTACTTC.

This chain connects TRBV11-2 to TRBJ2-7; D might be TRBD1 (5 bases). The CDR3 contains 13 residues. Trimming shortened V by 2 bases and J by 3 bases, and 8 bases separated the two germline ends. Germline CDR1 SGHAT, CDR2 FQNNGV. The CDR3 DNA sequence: TGTGCCAGCAGCTTAATGGGGCACTACGAGCAGTACTTC. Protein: CASSLMGHYEQYF.

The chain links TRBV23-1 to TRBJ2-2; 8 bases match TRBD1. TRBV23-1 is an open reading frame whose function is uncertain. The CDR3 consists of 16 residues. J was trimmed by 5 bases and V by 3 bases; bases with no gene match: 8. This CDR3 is CASSQYDRGLTGELFF. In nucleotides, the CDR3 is TGCGCCAGCAGTCAGTATGACAGGGGCCTGACCGGGGAGCTGTTTTTT.

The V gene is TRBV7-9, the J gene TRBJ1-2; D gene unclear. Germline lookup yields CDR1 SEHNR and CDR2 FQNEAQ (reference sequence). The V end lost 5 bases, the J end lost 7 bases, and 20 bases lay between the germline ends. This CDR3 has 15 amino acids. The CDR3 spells CASSPVGVSWSGYTF. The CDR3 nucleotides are TGTGCCAGCAGCCCCGTTGGAGTCTCATGGAGTGGCTACACCTTC.

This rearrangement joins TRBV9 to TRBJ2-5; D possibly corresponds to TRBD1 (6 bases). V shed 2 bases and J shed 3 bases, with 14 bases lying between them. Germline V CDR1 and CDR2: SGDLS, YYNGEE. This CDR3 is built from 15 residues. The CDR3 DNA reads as TGTGCCAGCAGCGTGGGCCAGGGGTTAAAAGAGACCCAGTACTTC. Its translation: CASSVGQGLKETQYF.

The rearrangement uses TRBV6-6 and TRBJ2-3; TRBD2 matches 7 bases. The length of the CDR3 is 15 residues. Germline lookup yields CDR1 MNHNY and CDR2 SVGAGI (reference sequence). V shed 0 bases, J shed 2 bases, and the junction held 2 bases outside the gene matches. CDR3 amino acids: CASSYSLADTDTQYF. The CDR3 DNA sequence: TGTGCCAGCAGTTACTCCCTAGCGGACACAGATACGCAGTATTTT.

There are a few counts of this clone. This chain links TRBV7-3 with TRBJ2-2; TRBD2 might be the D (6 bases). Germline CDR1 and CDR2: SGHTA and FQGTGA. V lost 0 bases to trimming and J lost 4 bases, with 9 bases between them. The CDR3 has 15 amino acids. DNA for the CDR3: TGTGCCAGCAGCTTAACGTTCGGGGGCACCGGGGAGCTGTTTTTT. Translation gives CASSLTFGGTGELFF.

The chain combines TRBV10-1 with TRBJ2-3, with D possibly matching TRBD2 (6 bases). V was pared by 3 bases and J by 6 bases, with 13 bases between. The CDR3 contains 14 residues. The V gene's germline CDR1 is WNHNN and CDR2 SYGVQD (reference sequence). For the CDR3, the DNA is TGCGCCAGCAGTGAACGCGGAGGGTTGGATACGCAGTATTTT. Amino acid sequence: CASSERGGLDTQYF.

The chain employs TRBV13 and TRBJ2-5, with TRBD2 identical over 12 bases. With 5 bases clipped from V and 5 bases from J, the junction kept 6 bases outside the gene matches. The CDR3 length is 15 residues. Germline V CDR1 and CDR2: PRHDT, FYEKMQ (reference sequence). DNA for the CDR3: TGTGCCAGCAGCCAGACTAGCGGGAGACCTGAGACCCAGTACTTC. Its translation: CASSQTSGRPETQYF.

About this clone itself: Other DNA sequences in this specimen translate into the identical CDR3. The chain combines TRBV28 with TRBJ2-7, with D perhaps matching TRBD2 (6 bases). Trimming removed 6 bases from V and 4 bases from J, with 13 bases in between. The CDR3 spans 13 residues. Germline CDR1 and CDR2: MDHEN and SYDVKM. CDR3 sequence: CASSPPAGYEQYF. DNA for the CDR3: TGTGCCAGCAGCCCCCCGGCGGGGTACGAGCAGTACTTC.

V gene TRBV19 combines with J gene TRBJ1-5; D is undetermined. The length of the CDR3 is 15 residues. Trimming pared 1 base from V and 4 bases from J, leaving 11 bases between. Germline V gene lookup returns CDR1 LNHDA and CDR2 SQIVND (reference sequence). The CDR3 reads CASSIGLTINQPQHF. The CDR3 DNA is TGTGCCAGTAGTATAGGACTAACAATTAATCAGCCCCAGCATTTT.

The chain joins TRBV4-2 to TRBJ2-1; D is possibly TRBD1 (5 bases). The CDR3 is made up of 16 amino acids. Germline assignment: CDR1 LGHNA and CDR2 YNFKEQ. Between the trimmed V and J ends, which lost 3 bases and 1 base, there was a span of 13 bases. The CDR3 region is CASSHLPQESYNEQFF. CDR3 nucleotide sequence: TGTGCCAGCAGCCACCTTCCACAGGAGTCCTACAATGAGCAGTTCTTC.

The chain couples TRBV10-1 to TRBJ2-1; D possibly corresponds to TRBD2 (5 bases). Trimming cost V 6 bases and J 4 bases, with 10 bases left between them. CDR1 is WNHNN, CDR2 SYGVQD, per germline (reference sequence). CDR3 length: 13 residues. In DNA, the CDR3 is TGCGCCAGCAGGGGAGTTACGTACAATGAGCAGTTCTTC. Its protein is CASRGVTYNEQFF.